Sequencing of this T cell receptor beta chain was carried out in a study of cytomegalovirus exposure and HLA in healthy donors. With 60 Vbeta and 13 Jbeta primers, the PCR was carried out. Clones were sequenced by immunoSEQ multiplex PCR, and TCRdb holds only the in-frame ones, with some missing. The repertoire holds about 140,000 clones, with approximately 80% as singletons. Germline CDR1 MNHNY, CDR2 SVGAGI (reference sequence). This CDR3 is built from 16 residues. J gave up 6 bases and V 0 bases, and 7 bases lay outside the gene matches. General study findings and limits: Other equally common chains were less clonally expanded than HLA-associated TCR beta chains, a later analysis showed.

For this clone: The antigen remains undetermined.

The chain has TRBV6-6 and TRBJ1-2, with TRBD1 identical over 10 bases. What was sequenced was PBMCs. This receptor was identified in a male donor in good health and CMV-seronegative. The CDR3 coding sequence is TGTGCCAGCAGTTACTCTCGACAGGGGGCGCCGGATGGCTACACCTTC. Translated: CASSYSRQGAPDGYTF.